The clone carrying this T cell receptor beta chain was picked up many times. Antigen specificity is unknown. The sample is drawn from a study of response to subunit inactivated influenza vaccine. Points from the study as a whole: Authors suggested few new T cells are recruited by each seasonal influenza vaccination.

TCRdb reprocessed the RT-PCR reads with MiXCR, giving one entry per CDR3 protein. In the table there are over 750,000 distinct CDR3 sequences, roughly 20% of which are singletons. Trimming removed 5 bases at V and 5 bases at J, with 18 bases between. Germline values: CDR1 DFQATT, CDR2 SNEGSKA (reference sequence). The CDR3 runs 14 residues. This sequence originates from a man aged 50-59 years who received an inactivated influenza vaccine. The V and J genes are TRBV20-1 and TRBJ2-5, with D perhaps TRBD1 (5 bases). Sequences were derived from PBMCs from blood, sampled less than 6 days after vaccination. This CDR3 is CSAEDIVGRETQYF. In DNA, the CDR3 is TGCAGTGCTGAGGACATTGTGGGAAGGGAGACCCAGTACTTC.